Following are 5 T cell receptor beta chains from one sample sequenced in a study of neurological immune-mediated disorders. One entry per CDR3 protein, called by TCRdb with MiXCR from the 5' RACE reads. This table holds around 17,000 distinct CDR3 sequences, about 22% found once. The sequencing input was PBMCs. All receptors derive from a man aged 50 to 59 in good health.

This clonotype was seen repeatedly, ten times or more. This chain links TRBV20-1 with TRBJ2-7; perhaps TRBD2 as D (6 bases). This CDR3 spans 20 amino acids. V was shortened by 6 bases and J by 3 bases, with 36 bases between the two germline ends. Per germline, CDR1 DFQATT and CDR2 SNEGSKA (reference sequence). CDR3 loop: CSARRRDRSSGNSGVYEQYF. Here the CDR3 DNA reads TGCAGTGCCCGAAGGAGGGACCGTTCCAGCGGCAACAGTGGGGTCTACGAGCAGTACTTC.

This clonotype was picked up many times. The chain combines TRBV20-1 with TRBJ2-3; TRBD2 matches at 7 bases. The junction had 5 bases not matched to a gene; V was cut back by 5 bases and J by 0 bases. Germline lookup yields CDR1 DFQATT and CDR2 SNEGSKA (reference sequence). The CDR3 spans 14 residues. CDR3 residues: CSAGVAGSTDTQYF. The DNA for the CDR3 is TGCAGTGCTGGGGTAGCGGGTAGCACAGATACGCAGTATTTT.

This clonotype was counted ten times or more. The genes are TRBV27 and TRBJ2-1; 11 bases align to TRBD2. Germline V CDR1 and CDR2: MNHEY, SMNVEV (reference sequence). The CDR3 covers 15 residues. With V trimmed by 4 bases and J by 10 bases, 9 bases remained unmatched. The CDR3 sequence: CASSSEGLAGEEQFF. CDR3 sequence (DNA): TGTGCCAGCAGTTCCGAAGGACTAGCGGGCGAGGAGCAGTTCTTC.

There are many counts of this clonotype. The chain is built from TRBV7-9 and TRBJ2-5, with D uncertain. This CDR3 contains 11 residues. Trimming removed 2 bases from V and 2 bases from J, with 0 bases in between. Per the germline V gene, CDR1 is SEHNR and CDR2 is FQNEAQ (reference sequence). The CDR3 nucleotides are TGTGCCAGCAGCTTACAAGAGACCCAGTACTTC. Protein: CASSLQETQYF.

The table lists this clonotype with many counts. DNA of the CDR3: TGTGCCAGCAGTCAAGGGGAGGCCTACAATGAGCAGTTCTTC. Amino acid sequence: CASSQGEAYNEQFF. This chain links TRBV9 with TRBJ2-1; possible D gene TRBD2, 6 bases. CDR1 is SGDLS and CDR2 is YYNGEE in the germline V gene. The CDR3 extends over 14 amino acids. Trimming removed 5 bases at V and 2 bases at J, with 11 bases between.